This section outlines one T cell receptor (beta chain) sequence together with its context. These data belong to a study of graft-versus-host responses after intestinal transplantation. Study as a whole: Isolated intestinal, liver-intestinal, or multivisceral transplants had been given to the recipients.

Plating of some 200,000 CFSE-labeled responder cells was done together with some 200,000 irradiated, violet-dye-labeled stimulator cells. Sorting of proliferating CFSE-low CD3+CD4+ and CD3+CD8+ responders took place after the reaction. Assay: immunoSEQ multiplex PCR; the TCRdb copy retains only in-frame clones and omits some. The repertoire holds about 7,000 clones, with about 28% as singletons. Points from the study as a whole: Ileal or blood samples showed some GvH clones first, and such clones were also found in recipient marrow.

The CDR3 is 15 residues long. V was clipped by 4 bases and J by 0 bases, with 12 bases between them. Germline CDR1 is MGHRA and CDR2 is YSYEKL. The clonotype comes from a human patient who was an organ donor for intestinal transplantation. The chain has TRBV4-1 and TRBJ1-1; D is perhaps TRBD1 (5 bases). The specimen was alloreactive CD8+ T cells from a mixed lymphocyte reaction culture, collected before transplantation. Specified subset: CFSE-low proliferating T cells sorted from approximately 6-day pre-transplant mixed lymphocyte reaction (GvH or HvG direction). The CDR3 nucleotides read TGCGCCAGCAGCCCCCGGACATTTTTGAACACTGAAGCTTTCTTT. Translating gives CASSPRTFLNTEAFF.